The rows below give T cell receptor beta chains drawn from one sample of a study of neurological immune-mediated disorders. Via MiXCR, TCRdb re-called the 5' RACE reads, giving one row per CDR3 protein. Of some 43,000 distinct CDR3 sequences in the sample, 12% were seen once. Sequenced sample: PBMCs. These receptors were taken from a male donor with HTLV-1-associated myelopathy (HAM/TSP). CDR3s include the opening cysteine and the closing phenylalanine or tryptophan. Fields, in order: J gene, D gene, V gene, clone size, CDR3 length, CDR3 DNA, CDR3 protein. A D gene is named only where the DNA matches it firmly. Clone sizes are given selectively: once, few, many, or a class where the clone is expanded.

>TRBJ2-1|-|TRBV27|many|15
TGTGCCAGCAAGGGGGACATGAGCTCCTACAATGAGCAGTTCTTC
CASKGDMSSYNEQFF
>TRBJ2-3|-|TRBV20-1|many|14
TGCAGTGCTAGAGTACATCATAGCACAGATACGCAGTATTTT
CSARVHHSTDTQYF
>TRBJ2-7|-|TRBV5-5|many|12
TGTGCCAGCAGCCTTAATTTCTACGAGCAGTACTTC
CASSLNFYEQYF
>TRBJ1-1|-|TRBV7-8|many|14
TGTGCCAGCAGCTTAGCGACTAGGAACACTGAAGCTTTCTTT
CASSLATRNTEAFF
>TRBJ2-4|TRBD1|TRBV29-1|medium-sized|11
TGCAGCGTGTGGACAGGGATAAGTCAGTACTTC
CSVWTGISQYF
>TRBJ2-3|TRBD2|TRBV7-9|many|15
TGTGCCAGCAGTCGCGGACTAGCGGGGGAGGATACGCAGTATTTT
CASSRGLAGEDTQYF
>TRBJ1-6|-|TRBV7-6|-|13
TGTGCCAGCAGCTTAAGCAGGAATTCACCCCTCCACTTT
CASSLSRNSPLHF
>TRBJ1-2|-|TRBV3-1|many|14
TGTGCCAGCAGCTCCCGGGGAGGCGAATATGGCTACACCTTC
CASSSRGGEYGYTF
>TRBJ2-7|-|TRBV5-1|many|13
TGCGCCAGCAGGGCTTGGACGGACTACGAGCAGTACTTC
CASRAWTDYEQYF
>TRBJ1-5|-|TRBV6-5|many|13
TGTGCCAGCAGTTACTCGAGGGATCAGCCCCAGCATTTT
CASSYSRDQPQHF
>TRBJ1-1|-|TRBV5-1|-|15
TGCGCCAGCAGCTTGCAAGGGGGACGGAGCACTGAAGCTTCCTTT
CASSLQGGRSTEASF
>TRBJ1-6|-|TRBV25-1|many|17
TGTGCCAGCAGTGAATATACGGGGTTCTCCTATAATTCACCCCTCCACTTT
CASSEYTGFSYNSPLHF
>TRBJ1-3|TRBD1|TRBV6-5|-|15
TGTGCCAGCAGCCGGACAGGGCGGAACGGAAACACCATATATTTT
CASSRTGRNGNTIYF
>TRBJ2-1|-|TRBV29-1|medium-sized|14
TGCAGCGCCGAACAGGGTTCCTACTTTGGGGAGCAGTTCTTC
CSAEQGSYFGEQFF
>TRBJ1-3|TRBD1|TRBV18|-|16
TGTGCCAGCTCACCCGGGACAGGCGTATCTGGAAACACCATATATTTT
CASSPGTGVSGNTIYF
>TRBJ2-1|-|TRBV6-2/TRBV6-3|-|12
TGTGCCAGCAGTTTCGAATGGGATGAGCAGTTCTTC
CASSFEWDEQFF
>TRBJ1-6|TRBD1|TRBV5-1|many|17
TGCGCCAGCAGCTTGTTACAGCAGGGGGGTTTTCGGTCACCCCTCCACTTT
CASSLLQQGGFRSPLHF
>TRBJ1-1|-|TRBV15|many|12
TGTGCCACCAGCAGAGATGGAAGAGAAGCTTTCTTT
CATSRDGREAFF
>TRBJ2-7|-|TRBV20-1|-|13
TGCAGTGCTAGTATTGTAAACTCCTACGAGCAGTACTTC
CSASIVNSYEQYF
>TRBJ2-7|-|TRBV6-2/TRBV6-3|many|13
TGTGCCAGCAGTTACGAGGCAGCTGACGAGCAGTACTTC
CASSYEAADEQYF
>TRBJ1-2|TRBD1|TRBV29-1|many|11
TGCAGCGTGGGGGACAGGGCGGGCAACACCTTC
CSVGDRAGNTF
>TRBJ1-5|-|TRBV6-2/TRBV6-3|many|16
TGTGCCAGCACCAAGACAGTAATTCATAGCAATCAGCCCCAGCATTTT
CASTKTVIHSNQPQHF
>TRBJ1-5|-|TRBV10-3|many|12
TGTGCCATAAGAGGGGACAATCAGCCCCAGCATTTT
CAIRGDNQPQHF
>TRBJ2-3|-|TRBV5-1|many|16
TGCGCCAGCAGCTTGGGTTTGCACTCTGACACAGATACGCAGTATTTT
CASSLGLHSDTDTQYF
>TRBJ2-6|TRBD1|TRBV7-9|many|20
TGTGCCAGCAGCTTAGACGGTTCTCGGGACAGGGGGCCTGGGGCCAACGTCCTGACTTTC
CASSLDGSRDRGPGANVLTF
>TRBJ2-3|-|TRBV12-3/TRBV12-4|-|14
TGTGCCAGCAGTTTATCTTACAGAGCAGATACGCAGTATTTT
CASSLSYRADTQYF
>TRBJ2-5|TRBD2|TRBV20-1|many|14
TGCAGTACCCTCGGGCGGGGAGGGCAAGAGACCCAGTACTTC
CSTLGRGGQETQYF
>TRBJ2-1|-|TRBV10-3|many|13
TGTGCCATCAGTGATCCCGGGACGGCGAAGTCGTTCTTC
CAISDPGTAKSFF
>TRBJ2-3|-|TRBV5-1|many|14
TGCGCCAGCAGCTTGGTGGATGGGGCAGATACGCAGTATTTT
CASSLVDGADTQYF